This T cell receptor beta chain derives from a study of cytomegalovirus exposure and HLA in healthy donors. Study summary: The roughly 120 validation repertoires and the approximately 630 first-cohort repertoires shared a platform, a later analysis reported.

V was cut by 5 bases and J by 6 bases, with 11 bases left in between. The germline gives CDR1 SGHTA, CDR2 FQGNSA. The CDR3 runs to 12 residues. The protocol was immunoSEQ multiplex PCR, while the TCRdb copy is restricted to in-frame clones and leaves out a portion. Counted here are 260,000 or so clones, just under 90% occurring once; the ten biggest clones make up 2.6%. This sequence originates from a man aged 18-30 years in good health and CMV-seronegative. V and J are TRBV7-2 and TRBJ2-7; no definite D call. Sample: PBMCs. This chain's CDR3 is CASSPFSGEQYF. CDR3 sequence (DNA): TGTGCCAGCAGCCCTTTCTCGGGCGAGCAGTACTTC.